This paragraph reports one TCR beta chain. This entry comes from a study of blood T cells in healthy people across ages. Collection of ten milliliters of peripheral blood was performed for each donor. PBMCs, at least 7 million per sample, were isolated. The second PCR ran about 7 to 12 cycles with a sample-barcoded 5' primer and J-beta primers. A template-switch adaptor containing 12 random nucleotides labeled each cDNA molecule. One entry per CDR3 protein results from TCRdb running MiXCR on the 5' RACE reads. The table records 980,000 or so distinct CDR3 sequences, roughly 48% of them present only once. The specimen sequenced was blood. The sequence was obtained from a young man in good health.

This CDR3 is CSGRGNNHEQYF. Here the CDR3 DNA reads TGCAGCGGACGGGGAAACAACCACGAGCAGTACTTC. The rearrangement joins TRBV29-1 to TRBJ2-5, with D maybe TRBD2 (5 bases). Matching the DNA end better, TRBJ2-7 makes the J call doubtful. The germline CDR1 and CDR2 sequences are SQVTM and ANQGSEA. This CDR3 spans 12 amino acids.